This T cell receptor beta chain appears in the sequencing data of a study of blood T cell repertoires in COVID-19. This clone was observed a handful of times. Cohort 3 donors counted as recovered after two negative PCRs, clearance, or resolved symptoms. TCRdb's copy holds only in-frame clones and misses some; the assay was immunoSEQ multiplex PCR. In the table there are a few hundred thousand clones, approximately 88% of which are singletons. The sample comprised PBMCs or T cells enriched from blood (not recorded which). The source is a middle-aged woman who had recovered from COVID-19.

CDR3 residues: CASSLNRQETQYF. CDR3 nucleotides: TGTGCCAGCAGCTTAAACAGGCAAGAGACCCAGTACTTC. The chain employs TRBV7-2 and TRBJ2-5; possible D gene TRBD1, 5 bases. Trimming left V 2 bases short and J 2 bases short, with 6 bases between. This CDR3 has 13 amino acids. Germline V CDR1 and CDR2: SGHTA, FQGNSA. Complete variable domain (other parts from reference TRBV7-2 and TRBJ2-5): GAGVSQSPSNKVTEKGKDVELRCDPISGHTALYWYRQSLGQGLEFLIYFQGNSAPDKSGLPSDRFSAERTGGSVSTLTIQRTQQEDSAVYLCASSLNRQETQYFGPGTRLLVL.